Listed below are T cell receptor beta chains from one sample, sequenced in a study of cytomegalovirus exposure and HLA in healthy donors. Only in-frame clones appear in the TCRdb table, and some are missing; sequencing was by immunoSEQ multiplex PCR. The sample lists 150,000 to 200,000 clones, roughly 72% seen once, with 0.95% to 1.1% in the top ten. The sample taken for sequencing was PBMCs. Every receptor here comes from a woman between 40 and 55 years old in good health and CMV-seronegative. Both conserved end residues are part of each CDR3. Each record gives: D gene, J gene, clone size, CDR3 length, V gene, CDR3 DNA, CDR3 protein. A D gene is named only where the DNA matches it firmly. Only some rows state a clone size, as once, few, many or a class for expanded clones.

d_call: -
j_call: TRBJ1-1
clone_size: -
cdr3_length: 14
v_call: TRBV28
cdr3_nt: TGTGCCACTAGCTTTCCCCAGAAGTCCGAAGGGGCTTTCTTT
cdr3_aa: CATSFPQKSEGAFF

d_call: TRBD1
j_call: TRBJ1-1
clone_size: once
cdr3_length: 16
v_call: TRBV9
cdr3_nt: TGTGCCAGCAGTGCAATCCCGGGACAGGGGAGCTCTGAAGCTTTCTTT
cdr3_aa: CASSAIPGQGSSEAFF

d_call: TRBD2
j_call: TRBJ2-3
clone_size: -
cdr3_length: 15
v_call: TRBV25-1
cdr3_nt: TGTGCCAGCAGTCCGGGACTAGCTTGGGGAGATACGCAGTATTTT
cdr3_aa: CASSPGLAWGDTQYF

d_call: -
j_call: TRBJ2-5
clone_size: -
cdr3_length: 15
v_call: TRBV15
cdr3_nt: TGTGCCATCTCGGGGGGCTCCAGCCTTTCAGAGACCCAGTACTTC
cdr3_aa: CAISGGSSLSETQYF

d_call: -
j_call: TRBJ1-5
clone_size: -
cdr3_length: 14
v_call: TRBV19
cdr3_nt: TGTGCCAGTAGTATGGGGGGGGCCCTTCAGTCCCAGCATTTT
cdr3_aa: CASSMGGALQSQHF

d_call: TRBD2
j_call: TRBJ2-1
clone_size: -
cdr3_length: 15
v_call: TRBV6-4
cdr3_nt: TGTGCCAGCAGTGAAGGGCGGGAGCCCAACAATGAGCAGTTCTTC
cdr3_aa: CASSEGREPNNEQFF

d_call: TRBD1
j_call: TRBJ1-5
clone_size: -
cdr3_length: 13
v_call: TRBV7-3
cdr3_nt: TGTGCCAGCAGCTTAACAGGGGGCCAGCCCCAGCATTTT
cdr3_aa: CASSLTGGQPQHF

d_call: TRBD1
j_call: TRBJ1-2
clone_size: -
cdr3_length: 14
v_call: TRBV19
cdr3_nt: TGTGCCAGTAGTGTGCCGGGACAGGGGTACGGCTACACCTTC
cdr3_aa: CASSVPGQGYGYTF

d_call: TRBD2
j_call: TRBJ2-5
clone_size: -
cdr3_length: 15
v_call: TRBV6-5
cdr3_nt: TGTGCCAGCAGTTACTCGCCGACTAGCACGGAGACCCAGTACTTC
cdr3_aa: CASSYSPTSTETQYF

d_call: -
j_call: TRBJ2-5
clone_size: -
cdr3_length: 13
v_call: TRBV7-3
cdr3_nt: TGTGCCAGCAGCGAAAGCAATTTGGAGACCCAGTACTTC
cdr3_aa: CASSESNLETQYF

d_call: -
j_call: TRBJ2-5
clone_size: -
cdr3_length: 14
v_call: TRBV5-1
cdr3_nt: TGCGCCAGCAGCCCTCAGGGGCCGGAGGAGACCCAGTACTTC
cdr3_aa: CASSPQGPEETQYF

d_call: -
j_call: TRBJ2-7
clone_size: -
cdr3_length: 14
v_call: TRBV11-2
cdr3_nt: TGTGCCAGCAGCTCCCCCACTAAACCCTACGAGCAGTACTTC
cdr3_aa: CASSSPTKPYEQYF

d_call: -
j_call: TRBJ2-5
clone_size: -
cdr3_length: 15
v_call: TRBV29-1
cdr3_nt: TGCAGCGTTGGTGGAGGGGGCGGCCTCGGAGAGACCCAGTACTTC
cdr3_aa: CSVGGGGGLGETQYF

d_call: TRBD2
j_call: TRBJ2-7
clone_size: -
cdr3_length: 15
v_call: TRBV28
cdr3_nt: TGTGCCAGCAGTTTTCGGGGGGTTAGGGCTGGCGAGCAGTACTTC
cdr3_aa: CASSFRGVRAGEQYF

d_call: -
j_call: TRBJ2-1
clone_size: -
cdr3_length: 13
v_call: TRBV7-3
cdr3_nt: TGTGCCAGCAGCCCTTCAAGCGGGTACGAGCAGTTCTTC
cdr3_aa: CASSPSSGYEQFF

d_call: -
j_call: TRBJ2-3
clone_size: -
cdr3_length: 12
v_call: TRBV9
cdr3_nt: TGTGCCAGCAGCGTCCAACAAGATACGCAGTATTTT
cdr3_aa: CASSVQQDTQYF

d_call: -
j_call: TRBJ1-3
clone_size: -
cdr3_length: 15
v_call: TRBV7-9
cdr3_nt: TGTGCCAGCAGCTTACCCGGGACTCCAGGAAACACCATATATTTT
cdr3_aa: CASSLPGTPGNTIYF

d_call: -
j_call: TRBJ2-3
clone_size: -
cdr3_length: 14
v_call: TRBV2
cdr3_nt: TGTGCCAGCAGTGAAGGGCAGTCCACAGATACGCAGTATTTT
cdr3_aa: CASSEGQSTDTQYF

d_call: -
j_call: TRBJ1-2
clone_size: few
cdr3_length: 13
v_call: TRBV10-3
cdr3_nt: TGTGCCATCAGTGAGGAGGGAGCCTATGGCTACACCTTC
cdr3_aa: CAISEEGAYGYTF

d_call: TRBD2
j_call: TRBJ2-3
clone_size: -
cdr3_length: 16
v_call: TRBV6-5
cdr3_nt: TGTGCCAGCAGTTACTGGCGGGGGGAAGACACAGATACGCAGTATTTT
cdr3_aa: CASSYWRGEDTDTQYF

d_call: TRBD1
j_call: TRBJ1-1
clone_size: -
cdr3_length: 13
v_call: TRBV30
cdr3_nt: TGTGCCTGGAGTGTACAGGGGGACACTGAAGCTTTCTTT
cdr3_aa: CAWSVQGDTEAFF

d_call: TRBD2
j_call: TRBJ2-3
clone_size: -
cdr3_length: 17
v_call: TRBV27
cdr3_nt: TGTGCCAGCAGTCCTTTTAGCGGGCTACTCTCCACAGATACGCAGTATTTT
cdr3_aa: CASSPFSGLLSTDTQYF

d_call: TRBD2
j_call: TRBJ2-7
clone_size: once
cdr3_length: 14
v_call: TRBV7-9
cdr3_nt: TGTGCCAGCAGTTCCGGGACTAGATGGTACGAGCAGTACTTC
cdr3_aa: CASSSGTRWYEQYF

d_call: TRBD1
j_call: TRBJ1-2
clone_size: few
cdr3_length: 14
v_call: TRBV6-1
cdr3_nt: TGTGCCAGCAGGAAGGGACAGGGCGAGGGTGGCTACACCTTC
cdr3_aa: CASRKGQGEGGYTF

d_call: TRBD1
j_call: TRBJ2-3
clone_size: -
cdr3_length: 13
v_call: TRBV6-1
cdr3_nt: TGTGCCAGCCGGGACAGGGGGCTGGGTACGCAGTATTTT
cdr3_aa: CASRDRGLGTQYF

d_call: TRBD2
j_call: TRBJ2-2
clone_size: -
cdr3_length: 17
v_call: TRBV2
cdr3_nt: TGTGCCAGTTCCGGGACTAGCGGGAGAATAAACACCGGGGAGCTGTTTTTT
cdr3_aa: CASSGTSGRINTGELFF

d_call: TRBD2
j_call: TRBJ2-2
clone_size: -
cdr3_length: 15
v_call: TRBV7-3
cdr3_nt: TGTGCCAGCAGCTCGACTAGCGGTGGCACCGGGGAGCTGTTTTTT
cdr3_aa: CASSSTSGGTGELFF

d_call: -
j_call: TRBJ1-2
clone_size: -
cdr3_length: 13
v_call: TRBV25-1
cdr3_nt: TGTGCCAGCAGTACCTCCCGGGGGAATGGCTACACCTTC
cdr3_aa: CASSTSRGNGYTF

d_call: TRBD1
j_call: TRBJ1-3
clone_size: few
cdr3_length: 14
v_call: TRBV7-6
cdr3_nt: TGTGCCAGCAGCTTAGGAGGGGACAGCTACACCATATATTTT
cdr3_aa: CASSLGGDSYTIYF

d_call: TRBD2
j_call: TRBJ2-1
clone_size: -
cdr3_length: 15
v_call: TRBV6-6
cdr3_nt: TGTGCCAGCAGGCCTCTAGCGGTAGCCTACAATGAGCAGTTCTTC
cdr3_aa: CASRPLAVAYNEQFF